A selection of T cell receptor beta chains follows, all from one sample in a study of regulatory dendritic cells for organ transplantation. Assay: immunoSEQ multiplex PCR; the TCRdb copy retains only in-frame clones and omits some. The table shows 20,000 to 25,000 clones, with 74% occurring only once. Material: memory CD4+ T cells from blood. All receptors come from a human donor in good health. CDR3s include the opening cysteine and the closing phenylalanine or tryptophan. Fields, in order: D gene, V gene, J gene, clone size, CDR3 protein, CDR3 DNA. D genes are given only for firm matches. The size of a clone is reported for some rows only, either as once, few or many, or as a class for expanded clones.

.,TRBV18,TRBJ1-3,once,CASSPGGIGNTIYF,TGTGCCAGCTCACCGGGAGGGATCGGAAACACCATATATTTT
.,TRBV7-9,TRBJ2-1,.,CASSPGGSGIYNEQFF,TGTGCCAGCAGTCCTGGTGGTAGCGGTATATACAATGAGCAGTTCTTC
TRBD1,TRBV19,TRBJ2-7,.,CASRGVTGGEQYF,TGTGCCAGTAGGGGCGTCACAGGGGGCGAGCAGTACTTC
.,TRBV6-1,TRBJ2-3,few,CASSGHSGTKRTDTQYF,TGTGCCAGCAGTGGACATTCCGGGACAAAACGCACAGATACGCAGTATTTT
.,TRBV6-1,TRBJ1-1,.,CASSRVRGTEAFF,TGTGCCAGCTCCAGGGTCCGAGGCACTGAAGCTTTCTTT
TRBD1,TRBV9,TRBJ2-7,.,CASSVTGQGSEQYF,TGTGCCAGCAGCGTGACGGGACAGGGGAGCGAGCAGTACTTC
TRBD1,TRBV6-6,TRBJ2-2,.,CASSLDRRNTGELFF,TGTGCCAGCAGCTTGGACAGGAGAAACACCGGGGAGCTGTTTTTT
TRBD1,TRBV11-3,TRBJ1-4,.,CASSTRTGFATNEKLFF,TGTGCCAGCAGCACACGGACAGGGTTTGCAACTAATGAAAAACTGTTTTTT
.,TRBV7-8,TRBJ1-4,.,CASSSEGLFNEKLFF,TGTGCCAGCAGCTCAGAGGGACTCTTTAATGAAAAACTGTTTTTT
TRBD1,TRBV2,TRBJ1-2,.,CATPTGGENYGYTF,TGTGCCACCCCGACAGGGGGCGAGAACTATGGCTACACCTTC
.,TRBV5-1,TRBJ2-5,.,CASSYLRGEETQYF,TGCGCCAGCAGCTACTTGAGAGGCGAAGAGACCCAGTACTTC
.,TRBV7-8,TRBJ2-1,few,CASSLNYVAGRGYNEQFF,TGTGCCAGCAGCTTAAATTACGTCGCGGGGAGAGGTTACAATGAGCAGTTCTTC
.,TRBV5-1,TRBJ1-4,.,CASSLGRATNEKLFF,TGCGCCAGCAGCTTGGGGAGGGCAACTAATGAAAAACTGTTTTTT
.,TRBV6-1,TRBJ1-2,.,CASKGDSGLGYTF,TGTGCCAGCAAGGGGGATTCAGGACTTGGCTACACCTTC
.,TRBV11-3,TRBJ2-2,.,CASSLGLHSAAGELFF,TGTGCCAGCAGCTTAGGCCTACACTCGGCGGCCGGGGAGCTGTTTTTT
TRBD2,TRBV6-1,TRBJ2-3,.,CASKPTSGGPDTQYF,TGTGCCAGCAAACCCACTAGCGGGGGGCCAGATACGCAGTATTTT
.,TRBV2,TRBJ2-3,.,CASSNNEGDTQYF,TGTGCCAGCAGTAACAATGAGGGAGATACGCAGTATTTT
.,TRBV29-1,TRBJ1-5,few,CSVGSTRDQPQHF,TGCAGCGTCGGGTCCACCAGGGATCAGCCCCAGCATTTT
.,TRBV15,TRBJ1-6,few,CATSRVRGGSPLHF,TGTGCCACCAGCAGAGTCAGGGGTGGTTCACCCCTCCACTTT
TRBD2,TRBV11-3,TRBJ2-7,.,CASSLDTLAGVTYEQYF,TGTGCCAGCAGCTTAGATACGCTAGCGGGGGTTACCTACGAGCAGTACTTC
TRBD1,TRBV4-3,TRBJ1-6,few,CASSQAGTGIGSPLHF,TGCGCCAGCAGCCAAGCTGGGACAGGGATAGGTTCACCCCTCCACTTT
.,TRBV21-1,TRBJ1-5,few,CASSRKGGLQPQHF,TGTGCCAGCAGCCGCAAAGGGGGATTACAGCCCCAGCATTTT
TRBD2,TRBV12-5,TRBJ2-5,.,CASGVAGQETQYF,TGTGCTAGTGGAGTAGCGGGACAAGAGACCCAGTACTTC
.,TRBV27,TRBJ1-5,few,CASSLAGWDTNQPQHF,TGTGCCAGCAGTTTAGCGGGCTGGGACACTAATCAGCCCCAGCATTTT
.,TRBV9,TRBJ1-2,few,CASSVKGVGGYTF,TGTGCCAGCAGCGTTAAAGGGGTAGGCGGCTACACCTTC
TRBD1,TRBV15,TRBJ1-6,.,CATSREGQGNSPLHF,TGTGCCACCAGCAGAGAAGGACAGGGGAATTCACCCCTCCACTTT
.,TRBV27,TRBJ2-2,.,CASKLTNTGELFF,TGTGCCAGCAAACTGACGAACACCGGGGAGCTGTTTTTT
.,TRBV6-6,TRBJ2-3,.,CASSRPRSTQYF,TGTGCCAGCAGTCGTCCGCGATCAACGCAGTATTTT
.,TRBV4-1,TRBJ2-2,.,CASSRPQGNTGELFF,TGCGCCAGCAGCCGACCTCAGGGGAACACCGGGGAGCTGTTTTTT
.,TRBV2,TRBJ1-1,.,CASTGVGPAGNEAFF,TGTGCCAGCACCGGAGTGGGGCCCGCAGGGAATGAAGCTTTCTTT
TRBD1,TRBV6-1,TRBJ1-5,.,CASSETGGLNQPQHF,TGTGCCAGCAGTGAAACAGGGGGCCTGAATCAGCCCCAGCATTTT
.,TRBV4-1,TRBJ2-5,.,CASSQDGSGGETQYF,TGCGCCAGCAGCCAAGATGGTTCAGGCGGGGAGACCCAGTACTTC
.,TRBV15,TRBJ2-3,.,CATSLDHGVTDTQYF,TGTGCCACCAGCCTTGACCACGGGGTAACTGATACGCAGTATTTT
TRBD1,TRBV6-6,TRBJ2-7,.,CASSPRGTGVYEQYF,TGTGCCAGCAGTCCCCGAGGGACAGGGGTCTACGAGCAGTACTTC
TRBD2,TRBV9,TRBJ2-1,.,CASSVGGGGNNEQFF,TGTGCCAGCAGCGTAGGCGGGGGGGGGAACAATGAGCAGTTCTTC
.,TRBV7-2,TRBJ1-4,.,CASRGGQMATNEKLFF,TGTGCCAGCAGGGGTGGGCAGATGGCAACTAATGAAAAACTGTTTTTT
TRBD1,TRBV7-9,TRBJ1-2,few,CASSLSLTGDGYTF,TGTGCCAGCAGCTTATCCTTGACAGGGGATGGCTACACCTTC